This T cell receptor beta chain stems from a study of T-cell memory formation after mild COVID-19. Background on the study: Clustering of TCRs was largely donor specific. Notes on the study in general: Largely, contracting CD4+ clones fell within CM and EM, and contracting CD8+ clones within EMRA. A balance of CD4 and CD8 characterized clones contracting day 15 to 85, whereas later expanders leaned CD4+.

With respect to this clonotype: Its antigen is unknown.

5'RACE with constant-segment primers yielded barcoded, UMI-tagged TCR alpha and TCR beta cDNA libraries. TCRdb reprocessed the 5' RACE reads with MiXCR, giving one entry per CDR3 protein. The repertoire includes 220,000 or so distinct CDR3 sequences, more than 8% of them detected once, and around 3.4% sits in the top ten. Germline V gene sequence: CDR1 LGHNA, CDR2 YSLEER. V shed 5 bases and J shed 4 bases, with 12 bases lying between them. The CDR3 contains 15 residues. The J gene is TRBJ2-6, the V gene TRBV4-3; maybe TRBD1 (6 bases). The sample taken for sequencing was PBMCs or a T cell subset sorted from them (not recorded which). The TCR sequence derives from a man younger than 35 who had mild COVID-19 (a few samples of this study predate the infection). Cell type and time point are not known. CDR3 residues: CASSYTGTGANVLTF. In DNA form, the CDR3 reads TGCGCCAGCAGCTATACAGGGACCGGGGCCAACGTCCTGACTTTC.